These 12 T cell receptor beta chains were all obtained from the same sample, sequenced in a study of T cells after posttransplantation cyclophosphamide. Assay used: immunoSEQ multiplex PCR; TCRdb lists only in-frame clones, some missing. The profile shows around 18,000 clones, 75% to 90% of them singletons. Sequenced: memory CD4+ T cells sorted from blood. These receptors came from a man under 40 in good health and a related stem cell transplant donor.

This chain joins TRBV13 and TRBJ1-2, with D unresolved. Germline V CDR1 and CDR2: PRHDT, FYEKMQ (reference sequence). V was cut by 6 bases and J by 2 bases, with 10 bases left in between. This CDR3 has 13 residues. The CDR3 spells CASRMTGNYGYTF. For the CDR3, the DNA is TGTGCCAGCAGAATGACGGGAAACTATGGCTACACCTTC.

This sequence joins TRBV4-3 and TRBJ1-2; 9 bases line up with TRBD1. CDR1 is LGHNA, CDR2 YSLEER, per germline. Trimming removed 3 bases from V and 2 bases from J; junction bases left unmatched: 7. This CDR3 contains 16 residues. Written as DNA, the CDR3 is TGCGCCAGCAGCCACTCGGGACAGGGAGAAAACTATGGCTACACCTTC. It yields the protein CASSHSGQGENYGYTF.

The V call is TRBV6-4, the J call TRBJ2-2; TRBD2 might be the D (6 bases). In germline, CDR1 is MRHNA, CDR2 SNTAGT. V was trimmed by 4 bases and J by 6 bases, leaving 15 bases between them. The CDR3 spans 15 residues. The CDR3 region is CASSVSGGVAGELFF. In nucleotides, the CDR3 is TGTGCCAGCAGTGTCTCCGGCGGGGTGGCCGGGGAGCTGTTTTTT.

In DNA form, the CDR3 reads TGTGCCAGCAGCAAAATTCCGGGTCCGAACACTGAAGCTTTCTTT. Amino acid sequence: CASSKIPGPNTEAFF. V and J are TRBV7-9 and TRBJ1-1; D ambiguous. V lost 5 bases, J lost 1 base, and 14 bases lay in between. The CDR3 runs 15 residues. Per germline, CDR1 SEHNR and CDR2 FQNEAQ (reference sequence).

This clone ranks as medium-sized. This chain joins TRBV12-5 and TRBJ2-7; D is uncertain. Trimming pared 6 bases from V and 3 bases from J, leaving 27 bases between. The CDR3 is made up of 18 amino acids. The V gene's germline CDR1 is LGHNT and CDR2 FRNRAP. Here the CDR3 DNA reads TGTGCTAGTGGAACTACGTCGCCTTCGAAGCGTCACCGCTACGAGCAGTACTTC. It codes for CASGTTSPSKRHRYEQYF.

The chain uses TRBV25-1 and TRBJ1-2; D perhaps matches TRBD1 (6 bases). The germline V gene has CDR1 MGHDK and CDR2 SYGVNS. The ends were cut back, 3 bases at V and 8 bases at J, with 16 bases in the middle. This CDR3 is 14 amino acids long. CDR3 nucleotide sequence: TGTGCCAGCAGTGATCCCGGGACAAGGCAAGGCTACACCTTC. Its translation: CASSDPGTRQGYTF.

The chain employs TRBV7-3 and TRBJ2-1; 14 nucleotides agree with TRBD2. The CDR3 extends over 16 amino acids. CDR1 and CDR2 from the germline V gene are SGHTA and FQGTGA. Unmatched junction bases numbered 7, after V lost 4 bases and J lost 8 bases. This CDR3 reads CASSSGLAGGIDEQFF. CDR3 bases: TGTGCCAGCAGCTCAGGACTAGCGGGGGGTATCGATGAGCAGTTCTTC.

This clone was detected only a few times. The rearrangement uses TRBV2 and TRBJ2-1, with 8 bases identical to TRBD2. CDR3 size: 14 residues. Germline CDR1 SNHLY, CDR2 FYNNEI. Unmatched junction bases numbered 9, after V lost 7 bases and J lost 7 bases. The CDR3 DNA is TGTGCCAGCAAGGGTGGTAGCGGGGTTAATGAGCAGTTCTTC. Protein sequence: CASKGGSGVNEQFF.

The chain carries TRBV5-6 and TRBJ1-2, with 7 bases aligning to TRBD1. V shed 0 bases and J 7 bases; nucleotides not matched to a gene: 3. Germline assignment: CDR1 SGHDT and CDR2 YYEEEE. CDR3 length: 13 residues. DNA for the CDR3: TGTGCCAGCAGCTTGGGAGACAGGGTTGGCTACACCTTC. Its translation is CASSLGDRVGYTF.

This chain joins TRBV9 and TRBJ2-2, with 8 bases fitting TRBD1. From germline, CDR1 is SGDLS and CDR2 YYNGEE. Losses at the gene ends were 0 bases for V and 2 bases for J; bases not matched to a gene: 6. The CDR3 spans 17 residues. The CDR3 nucleotides are TGTGCCAGCAGCGTAGTATCCGGGACAGGTAACACCGGGGAGCTGTTTTTT. Translated, it gives CASSVVSGTGNTGELFF.

For this clone: The sample holds other DNA sequences that translate to the same CDR3. The CDR3 loop reads CASSYSGGFTEAFF. Here the CDR3 DNA reads TGTGCCAGCAGTTACTCGGGAGGATTCACTGAAGCTTTCTTT. This chain connects TRBV6-5 to TRBJ1-1; D is unresolved. The V end lost 0 bases, the J end lost 4 bases, and 9 bases lay between the germline ends. Germline-derived CDR1 and CDR2 are MNHEY and SVGAGI. The CDR3 is 14 amino acids.

The CDR3: CASSLTSSGLAKNIQYF. The CDR3, as DNA: TGTGCCAGCAGCTTGACTTCCAGCGGCCTAGCCAAAAACATTCAGTACTTC. The V call is TRBV5-5, the J call TRBJ2-4, with D possibly being TRBD2 (5 bases). Deletions cut 1 base from V and 0 bases from J, with 14 bases between. CDR1 is SGHKS and CDR2 is YYEKEE in the germline V gene (reference sequence). CDR3 length: 17 amino acids.